This T cell receptor beta chain was captured in a study of T cells in Graves' hyperthyroidism and ophthalmopathy. V was clipped by 5 bases and J by 10 bases, with 15 bases between them. Germline CDR1 reads SNHLY; CDR2 reads FYNNEI. The length of the CDR3 is 14 residues. The table lists this clonotype with many counts. What it binds is unknown. Researchers amplified the TCR beta CDR3 regions from RNA transcripts. The HTBI primer set served for first-round RT-PCR of the TCR CDR3. One entry per CDR3 protein results from TCRdb running MiXCR on the multiplex PCR reads. Here the sample spans around 250,000 distinct CDR3 sequences, roughly 15% being singletons. Pregnant or lactating patients were excluded, as were those with uncontrolled infection or other autoimmune disease. The blood was taken when hyperthyroidism was first diagnosed, before any ophthalmopathy symptoms showed up. Fresh 10 ml peripheral blood yielded PBMCs.

Study-level findings and limits: In blood, most of the thyroid clonotypes expanded above 0.001 were also present.

The chain couples TRBV2 to TRBJ1-6; D remains ambiguous. This clonotype originated in a woman aged 40 to 50 with Graves' hyperthyroidism that later progressed to Graves' ophthalmopathy. The source material was blood. CDR3: CASSRRAGESPLHF. CDR3 DNA: TGTGCCAGCAGTAGACGGGCGGGAGAATCACCCCTCCACTTT.